The entry below describes one TCR beta chain. No antigen is known for it. These data belong to a study of shared clonotypes between healthy human individuals. Under the authors' procedure: Filtering differed because ImmunoSEQ produced junction-only sequences that carried no quality scores. Some clones are missing from TCRdb's copy, which holds only in-frame ones; the method was immunoSEQ multiplex PCR. The D gene and trimming were derived from the DNA, and the V and J assignments and clone size from that table. The repertoire holds millions of clones, with approximately 90% as singletons. Points from the study as a whole: Depth was large, yet rarefaction showed that sorted-subset sequencing was incomplete.

Germline V gene sequence: CDR1 MNHNS, CDR2 SASEGT. CDR3 length equals 15 residues. V shed 5 bases, J shed 5 bases, and the junction held 9 bases outside the gene matches. Recent vaccinations or acute infections were absent in the healthy HIV-negative adult donors. CD4+ cells yielded CD45RA+ naive and CD45RA-negative memory subsets. Sequenced sample: naive CD4+ T cells sorted from blood. The sample's subset: CD45RA+ positively selected. The source of this sequence is a man between 18 and 29 years old in good health. This chain joins TRBV6-1 and TRBJ2-5; TRBD1 aligns across 9 bases. The CDR3 protein is CASSPGGQGRETQYF. The DNA of the CDR3 is TGTGCCAGCAGTCCAGGGGGACAGGGTAGGGAGACCCAGTACTTC.